This record covers a single T cell receptor beta chain. No antigen is known for it. CDR3 length: 15 amino acids. Germline CDR1 is MNHEY and CDR2 is SMNVEV (reference sequence). With 6 bases removed from V and 0 bases from J, the gap between germline ends came to 9 bases. The sample is drawn from a study of shared clonotypes between healthy human individuals. Whole-study findings and limits: Among donors, sharing of clonotypes was expected to be affected by sequencing depth.

Only Caucasian adults living in Nashville, Tennessee made up the donor group. Negatively enriched CD4+ T cells were divided by CD45RA into naive and memory. Genomic DNA belonging to each subset was distributed in equal measure over several immunoSEQ plates. Only in-frame clones appear in the TCRdb table, and some are missing; sequencing was by immunoSEQ multiplex PCR. The sample records approximately 2,000,000 clones, around 92% being singletons. The V call is TRBV27, the J call TRBJ2-6, with D tentatively TRBD2 (6 bases). The specimen sequenced was naive CD4+ T cells from PBMCs. Subset reported: CD45RA+ positively selected. The receptor's source is a man in his late teens or twenties in good health. Some clones in this sample may be carry-over from other donors' samples. CDR3 loop: CASSGGSSGANVLTF. The CDR3 nucleotides are TGTGCCAGCAGCGGGGGTAGCTCTGGGGCCAACGTCCTGACTTTC.